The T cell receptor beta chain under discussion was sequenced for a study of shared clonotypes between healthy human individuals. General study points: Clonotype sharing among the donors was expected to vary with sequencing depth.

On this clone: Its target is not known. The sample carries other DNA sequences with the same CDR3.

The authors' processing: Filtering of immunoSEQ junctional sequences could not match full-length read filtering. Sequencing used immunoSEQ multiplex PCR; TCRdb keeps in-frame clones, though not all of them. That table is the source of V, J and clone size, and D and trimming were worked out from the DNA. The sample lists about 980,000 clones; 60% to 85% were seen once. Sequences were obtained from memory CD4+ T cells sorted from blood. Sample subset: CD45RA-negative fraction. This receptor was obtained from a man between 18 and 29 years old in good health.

This chain's CDR3 is CASSVVPSTDTQYF. CDR3 nucleotides: TGTGCCAGCAGCGTAGTGCCCAGCACAGATACGCAGTATTTT. This chain links TRBV9 with TRBJ2-3, with D unclear. Per the germline V gene, CDR1 is SGDLS and CDR2 is YYNGEE. The CDR3 loop spans 14 amino acids. V was clipped by 0 bases and J by 0 bases, with 5 bases between them. Full variable domain (rest looked up from reference TRBV9 and TRBJ2-3): DSGVTQTPKHLITATGQRVTLRCSPRSGDLSVYWYQQSLDQGLQFLIQYYNGEERAKGNILERFSAQQFPDLHSELNLSSLELGDSALYFCASSVVPSTDTQYFGPGTRLTVL.